This is a list of T cell receptor beta chains from one sample in a study of cytomegalovirus exposure and HLA in healthy donors. The table came from immunoSEQ multiplex PCR; TCRdb's copy has only in-frame clones and leaves some out. The sample comprises around 200,000 clones, 65% to 80% of which are singletons, and around 4.8% rests with the top ten. The specimen was PBMCs. The receptors here all came from a woman aged 25 to 39 in good health and CMV-seropositive. Both conserved end residues are trimmed from each CDR3. Some rows mark clone size as missing; the rest say once, few, many or name a class of expanded clone.

>.|TRBV6-1
ASSVGRTEAF
>.|TRBV5-1
ASSLGAASYYEQY
>.|TRBV9
ASSVEWAGGPYGYT
>.|TRBV5-1
ASSSWGGGLETQY
>.|TRBV6-1
ASSELSGLGTGELF
>.|TRBV25-1
ASSESSGLAGREQY
>.|TRBV5-4
ASSLSQGNEKLF
>.|TRBV7-2
ASSAYRGSYEQY
>.|TRBV7-2
ASSKRRTDATNEKLF
>.|TRBV6-6
ASSYTPSAGGQF
>once|TRBV29-1
SVEVAGTLEEKLF
>.|TRBV4-2
ASSQESIWSSYNEQF
>.|TRBV11-3
ASSLGQGYSYEQY
>.|TRBV7-8
ASSLARISNYGYT
>.|TRBV5-1
ASSAQGVSQTEAF
>.|TRBV5-1
ASSLDRQETQY
>once|TRBV7-9
ASRSRTYYNEQF
>.|TRBV11-3
ASSPWTSRWETQY
>.|TRBV11-2
ASSLGLEGSETQY
>.|TRBV5-1
ASSRGQGFYTGELF
>.|TRBV7-9
ASSPRGSGRGSETQY
>.|TRBV30
AWSGPGLSEKLF
>.|TRBV7-6
ASSLETSGRNTGELF